There are many counts of the clone carrying this T cell receptor beta chain. The antigen is undetermined. This entry belongs to a study of regulatory T cells in long-lasting Graves disease. Study summary: Positivity for TSH receptor antibodies plus over 5 years of antithyroid drugs meant persistent Graves' disease.

Points from the study as a whole: The study examined only peripheral blood, not thyroid tissue. Persistent Graves' patients showed a TCR diversity that was lower than that of newly diagnosed ones.

J gave up 2 bases and V 6 bases, and 7 bases lay outside the gene matches. CDR1 is SQVTM, CDR2 ANQGSEA, per germline. The CDR3 sequence is 14 residues long. Described time point: persistent/refractory GD, antithyroid drugs over 5 years with positive TRAb. Extracted RNA from PBMCs served as the source of the TCR library. Patients with Graves' disease were diagnosed by American Thyroid Association guidelines. According to the study, TCR beta libraries were built with iRepertoire HTBI primers and CDR3-region Arm-PCR. TCRdb fed the multiplex PCR reads into MiXCR, producing one record per CDR3 protein. The sample holds roughly 500,000 distinct CDR3 sequences, less than 25% seen once.

The chain links TRBV29-1 to TRBJ2-7; 10 positions agree with TRBD2. This receptor was identified in a female donor with Graves disease. This specimen consisted of peripheral blood mononuclear cells (PBMCs), obtained when the disease was refractory, from a patient treated with antithyroid drugs. The CDR3 sequence: CSVNIAGGAYEQYF. The CDR3 nucleotides read TGCAGCGTCAACATAGCGGGAGGCGCCTACGAGCAGTACTTC.